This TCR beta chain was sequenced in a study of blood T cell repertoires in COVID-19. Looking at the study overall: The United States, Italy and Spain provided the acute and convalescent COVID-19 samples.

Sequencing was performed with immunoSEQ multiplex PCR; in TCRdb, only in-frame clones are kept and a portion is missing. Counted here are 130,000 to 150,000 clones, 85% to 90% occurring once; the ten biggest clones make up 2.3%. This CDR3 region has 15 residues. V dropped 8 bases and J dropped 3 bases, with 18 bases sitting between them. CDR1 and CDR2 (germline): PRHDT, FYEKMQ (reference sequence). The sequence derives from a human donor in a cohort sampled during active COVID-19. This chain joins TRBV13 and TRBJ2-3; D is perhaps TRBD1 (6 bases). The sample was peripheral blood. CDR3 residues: CASAISGAGTDTQYF. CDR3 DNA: TGTGCCAGCGCGATATCAGGGGCTGGGACAGATACGCAGTATTTT.